This T cell receptor (beta chain) was retrieved from a study of cytomegalovirus exposure and HLA in healthy donors. Study summary: An early release of data contained some 80 million unique TCRs, which came from HLA-typed donors. The Caucasian-associated ancestry cluster contained approximately 81% of the 398 genotyped donors. Findings and limits, study-wide: Roughly uniform sequencing depth across donors was assumed, possibly incorrectly.

As for this clone: The antigen remains undetermined.

Germline trimming cut 6 bases from V and 5 bases from J; bases unmatched to any gene: 15. Per germline, CDR1 SNHLY and CDR2 FYNNEI. The CDR3 contains 16 residues. The PCR was carried out with 60 Vbeta primers and 13 Jbeta primers. Libraries were prepared by immunoSEQ multiplex PCR; TCRdb keeps only in-frame clonotypes and omits some of them. The sample yields around 130,000 clones, roughly 79% seen once. The rearrangement uses TRBV2 and TRBJ2-7; 8 bases match TRBD2. The specimen sequenced was PBMCs. This clonotype was obtained from a woman aged 45-65 years in good health and CMV-seronegative. CDR3 region: CASSRAGTRNLHEQYF. The CDR3 DNA reads as TGTGCCAGCAGCAGAGCCGGGACTAGAAACCTCCACGAGCAGTACTTC. The variable domain in full, with the rest retrieved from reference TRBV2 and TRBJ2-7, is EPEVTQTPSHQVTQMGQEVILRCVPISNHLYFYWYRQILGQKVEFLVSFYNNEISEKSEIFDDQFSVERPDGSNFTLKIRSTKLEDSAMYFCASSRAGTRNLHEQYFGPGTRLTVT.